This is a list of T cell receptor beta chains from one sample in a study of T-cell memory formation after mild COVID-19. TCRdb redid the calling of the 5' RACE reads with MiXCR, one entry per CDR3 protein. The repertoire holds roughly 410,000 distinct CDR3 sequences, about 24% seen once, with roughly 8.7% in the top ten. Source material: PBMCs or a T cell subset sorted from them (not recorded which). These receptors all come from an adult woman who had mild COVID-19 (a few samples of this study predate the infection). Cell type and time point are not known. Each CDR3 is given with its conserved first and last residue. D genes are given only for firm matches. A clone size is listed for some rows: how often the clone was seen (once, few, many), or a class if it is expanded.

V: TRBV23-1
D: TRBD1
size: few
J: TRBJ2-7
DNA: TGCGCCAGCAGTCAATCCGGACAGGTCTACGAGCAGTACTTC
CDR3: CASSQSGQVYEQYF

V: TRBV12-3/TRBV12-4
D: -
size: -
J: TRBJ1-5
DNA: TGTGCCAGCAGCCAGACCATTCAGCCCCAGCATTTT
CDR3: CASSQTIQPQHF

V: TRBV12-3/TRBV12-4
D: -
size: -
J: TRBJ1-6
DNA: TGTGCCAGCACTCGCGCAGGGGCTGCAAATTCACCCCTCCACTTT
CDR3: CASTRAGAANSPLHF

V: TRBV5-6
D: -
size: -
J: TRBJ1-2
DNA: TGTGCCAGCAGCTTGCGCCCAGATCCGAGAGGTCCCTATGGCTACACCTTC
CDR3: CASSLRPDPRGPYGYTF

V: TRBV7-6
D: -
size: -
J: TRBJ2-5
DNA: TGTGCCAGCGGAGTAGGGAGCTACCAAGAGACCCAGTACTTC
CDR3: CASGVGSYQETQYF

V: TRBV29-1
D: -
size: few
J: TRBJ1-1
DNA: TGCAGCGGGGGGGAAGGGGACACTGAAGCTTTCTTT
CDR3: CSGGEGDTEAFF

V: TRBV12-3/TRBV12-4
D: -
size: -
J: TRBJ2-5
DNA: TGTGCCAGCAGTTTAGGAGGGTCGGAGACCCAGTACTTC
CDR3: CASSLGGSETQYF

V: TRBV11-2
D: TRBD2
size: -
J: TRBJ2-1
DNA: TGTGCCAGCAGCTCGGGGGGAGGGCCCTACAATGAGCAGTTCTTC
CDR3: CASSSGGGPYNEQFF

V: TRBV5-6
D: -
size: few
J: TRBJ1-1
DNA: TGTGCCAGCAGCTTGGATCGGGCCGAGAACACTGAAGCTTTCTTT
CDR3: CASSLDRAENTEAFF

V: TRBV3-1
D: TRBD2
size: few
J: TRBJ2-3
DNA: TGTGCCAGCAGCCGGAGGCTAGCGGGGGAAGATACGCAGTATTTT
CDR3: CASSRRLAGEDTQYF

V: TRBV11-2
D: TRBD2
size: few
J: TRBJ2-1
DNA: TGTGCCAGCAGCTCCCCCGGGACTAGCGCTTACAATGAGCAGTTCTTC
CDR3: CASSSPGTSAYNEQFF

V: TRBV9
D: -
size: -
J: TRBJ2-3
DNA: TGTGCCAGAAGCCCCCGGGACCCGGCAGATACGCAGTATTTT
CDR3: CARSPRDPADTQYF

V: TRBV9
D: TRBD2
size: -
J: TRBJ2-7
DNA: TGTGCCAGCAGCGTAGCCGTCAATAGCGGGCCCTACGAGCAGTACTTC
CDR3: CASSVAVNSGPYEQYF

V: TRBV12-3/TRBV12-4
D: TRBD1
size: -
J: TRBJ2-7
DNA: TGTGCCAGCAGTTCAGGGGGCCCCGGCGAGCAGTACTTC
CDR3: CASSSGGPGEQYF

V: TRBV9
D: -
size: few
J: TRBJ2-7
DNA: TGTGCCAGCAGCGCTGGGACTTCTTCCTACGAGCAGTACTTC
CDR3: CASSAGTSSYEQYF

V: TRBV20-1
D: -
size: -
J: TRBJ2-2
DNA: TGCAGTGCTAGAGAGTACAGAAACACCGGGGAGCTGTTTTTT
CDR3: CSAREYRNTGELFF

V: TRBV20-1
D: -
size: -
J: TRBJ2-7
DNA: TGCAGTGCTAGGGGGTACGAGCAGTACTTC
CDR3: CSARGYEQYF

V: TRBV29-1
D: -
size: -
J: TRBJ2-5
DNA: TGCAGCGTTGCGGACTCCGGAGAGACCCAGTACTTC
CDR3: CSVADSGETQYF

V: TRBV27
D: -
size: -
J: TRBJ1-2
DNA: TGTGCCAGCAGTTCCCTACTATCCTATGGCTACACCTTC
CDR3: CASSSLLSYGYTF

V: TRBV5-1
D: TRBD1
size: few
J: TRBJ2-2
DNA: TGCGCCAGCAGCACCGGACAGGGAGAAAACGGGGAGCTGTTTTTT
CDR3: CASSTGQGENGELFF

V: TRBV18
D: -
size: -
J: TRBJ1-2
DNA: TGTGCCAGCTCACCAGGCCGGGGGAATCACTATGGCTACACCTTC
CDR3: CASSPGRGNHYGYTF

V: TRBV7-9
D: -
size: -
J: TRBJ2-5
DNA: TGTGCCAGCAGCTTAGCGGGGGGGCCCGCAGAGACCCAGTACTTC
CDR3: CASSLAGGPAETQYF

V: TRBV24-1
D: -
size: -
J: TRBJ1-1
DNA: TGTGCCACCAGTGGACCGGCGGGATCTGGGGCTGAAGCTTTCTTT
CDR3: CATSGPAGSGAEAFF

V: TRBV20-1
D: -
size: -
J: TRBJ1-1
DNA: TGCAGTGCTAGAGACCCGCCGAGGGGCATGAACACTGAAGCTTTCTTT
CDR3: CSARDPPRGMNTEAFF

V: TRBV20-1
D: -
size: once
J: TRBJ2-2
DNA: TGCAGTACAACGGGCCGGAGGACCGGGGAGCTGTTTTTT
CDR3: CSTTGRRTGELFF

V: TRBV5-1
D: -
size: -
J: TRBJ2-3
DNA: TGCGCCAGCAATCCGGGAACCAACACAGATACGCAGTATTTT
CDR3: CASNPGTNTDTQYF

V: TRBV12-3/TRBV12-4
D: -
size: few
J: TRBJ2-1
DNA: TGTGCCAGCAGCCCGGCTGCGGGGATCCTCGAAAGTGAGCAGTTCTTC
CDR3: CASSPAAGILESEQFF

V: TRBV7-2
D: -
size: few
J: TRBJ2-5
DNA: TGTGCCAGCAGCTTAAATGTAGGGCCAGAGACCCAGTACTTC
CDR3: CASSLNVGPETQYF

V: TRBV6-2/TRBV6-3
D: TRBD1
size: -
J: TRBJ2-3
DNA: TGTGCCAGCAGAAGGCCCGGGACAGGTCGTCACACAGATACGCAGTATTTT
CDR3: CASRRPGTGRHTDTQYF

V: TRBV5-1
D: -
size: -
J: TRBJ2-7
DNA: TGCGCCAGCAGCTCCGATTGGCCTTGGGAGCAGTACTTC
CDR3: CASSSDWPWEQYF

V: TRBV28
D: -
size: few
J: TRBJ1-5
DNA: TGTGCCAGCAGCTCACCGGAAATTGGCAATCAGCCCCAGCATTTT
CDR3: CASSSPEIGNQPQHF

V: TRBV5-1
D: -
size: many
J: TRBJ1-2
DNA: TGCGCCAGCAGCTTTCGAGGAATGCACGGCTACACCTTC
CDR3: CASSFRGMHGYTF

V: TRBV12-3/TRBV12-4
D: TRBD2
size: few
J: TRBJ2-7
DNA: TGTGCCAGCAGTTTATCAGCCCGCATAGCGGGAGAGGCCTACGAGCAGTACTTC
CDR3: CASSLSARIAGEAYEQYF

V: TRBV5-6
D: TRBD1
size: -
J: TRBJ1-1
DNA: TGTGCCAGCAGCCGGGACAGGGCCTTCTTACTGAACACTGAAGCTTTCTTT
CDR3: CASSRDRAFLLNTEAFF

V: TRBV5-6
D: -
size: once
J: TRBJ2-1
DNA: TGTGCCAGCAGCTCAATTAACCAGGGGACGTACGTTGAGCAGTTCTTC
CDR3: CASSSINQGTYVEQFF

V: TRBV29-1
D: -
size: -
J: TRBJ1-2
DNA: TGCAGCGTTCTAGGGGGGGAGAGCTATGGCTACACCTTC
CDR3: CSVLGGESYGYTF

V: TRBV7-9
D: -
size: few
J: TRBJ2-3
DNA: TGTGCCAGCAGCCCCCTGACAAGCAGCACAGATACGCAGTATTTT
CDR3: CASSPLTSSTDTQYF

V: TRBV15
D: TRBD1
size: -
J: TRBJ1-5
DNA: TGTGCCACCTGTTTCTCCCGACAGGGCGGTCAGCCCCAGCATTTT
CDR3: CATCFSRQGGQPQHF

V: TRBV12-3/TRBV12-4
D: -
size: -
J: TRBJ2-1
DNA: TGTGCCAGCAGTTTCACGGGTGGGGGCTCCTACAATGAGCAGTTCTTC
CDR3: CASSFTGGGSYNEQFF

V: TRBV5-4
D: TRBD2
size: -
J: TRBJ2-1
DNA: TGTGCCAGCAGCCCCATTGTAGCGGGAGGGCCTTCCGATGAGCAGTTCTTC
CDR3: CASSPIVAGGPSDEQFF

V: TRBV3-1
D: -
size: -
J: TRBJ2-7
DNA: TGTGCCAGCAGCCACCGGACCCGATCGGTCTACGAGCAGTACTTC
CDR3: CASSHRTRSVYEQYF

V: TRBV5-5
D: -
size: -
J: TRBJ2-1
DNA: TGTGCCAGCAGCTTGAACGCCGTTGAGCAGTTCTTC
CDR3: CASSLNAVEQFF

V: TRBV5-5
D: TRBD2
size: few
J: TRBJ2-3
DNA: TGTGCCAGCAGCTTGGCCGACTATTCGAAAGCGGGAGGGCCGGGCACAGATACGCAGTATTTT
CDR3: CASSLADYSKAGGPGTDTQYF

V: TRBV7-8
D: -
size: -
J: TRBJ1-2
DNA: TGTGCCAGCACCAGACTTTCGGACCGGGGCTACACCTTC
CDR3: CASTRLSDRGYTF

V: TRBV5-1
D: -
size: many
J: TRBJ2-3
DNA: TGCGCCAGCAGCCATAGCACAGATACGCAGTATTTT
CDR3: CASSHSTDTQYF

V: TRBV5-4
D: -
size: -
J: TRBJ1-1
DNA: TGTGCCAGCAGCTTGGGTCGGCTCCTAGGGAACACTGAAGCTTTCTTT
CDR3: CASSLGRLLGNTEAFF

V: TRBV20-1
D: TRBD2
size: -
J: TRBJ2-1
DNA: TGCAGTGCTAGACGGGGACTAGCGGGGGGGCCGCCCTACAATGAGCAGTTCTTC
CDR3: CSARRGLAGGPPYNEQFF

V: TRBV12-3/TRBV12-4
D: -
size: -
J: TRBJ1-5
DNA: TGTGCCAGCAGTTTAGATTCAGGGGCCCAGCCCCAGCATTTT
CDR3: CASSLDSGAQPQHF

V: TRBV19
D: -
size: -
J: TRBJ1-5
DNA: TGTGCCAGTAGTAATGGAAAGGGTGGTCAGCCCCAGCATTTT
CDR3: CASSNGKGGQPQHF

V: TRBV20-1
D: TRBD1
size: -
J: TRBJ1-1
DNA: TGCAGTGCTAGATGGCAGGGGGCAATCCGGGACACTGAAGCTTTCTTT
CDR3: CSARWQGAIRDTEAFF

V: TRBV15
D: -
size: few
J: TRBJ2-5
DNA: TGTGCCACCAGCAGGCCTAGAGGGGAAAAAGAGACCCAGTACTTC
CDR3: CATSRPRGEKETQYF

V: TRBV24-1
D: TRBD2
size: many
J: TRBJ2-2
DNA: TGTGCCACCAGTGATCCGACGACTAGCGGGGGGCTTAACACCGGGGAGCTGTTTTTT
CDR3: CATSDPTTSGGLNTGELFF

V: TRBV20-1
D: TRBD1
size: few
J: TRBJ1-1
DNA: TGCAACCCGCTTGAGGACAGGGGGCAAGCTTTCTTT
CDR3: CNPLEDRGQAFF